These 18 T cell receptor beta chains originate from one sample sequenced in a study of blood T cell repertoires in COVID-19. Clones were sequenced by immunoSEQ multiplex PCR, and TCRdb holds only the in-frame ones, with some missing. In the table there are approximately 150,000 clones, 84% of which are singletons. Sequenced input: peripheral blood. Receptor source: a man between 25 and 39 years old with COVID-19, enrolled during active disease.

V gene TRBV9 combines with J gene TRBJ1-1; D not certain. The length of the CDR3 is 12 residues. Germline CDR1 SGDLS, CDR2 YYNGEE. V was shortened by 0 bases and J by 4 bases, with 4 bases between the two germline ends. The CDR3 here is CASSVVGTEAFF. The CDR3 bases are TGTGCCAGCAGCGTAGTCGGCACTGAAGCTTTCTTT.

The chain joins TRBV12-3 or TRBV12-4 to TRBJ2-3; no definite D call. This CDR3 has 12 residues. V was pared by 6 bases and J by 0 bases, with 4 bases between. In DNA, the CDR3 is TGTGCCAGCAGCCTTAGCACAGATACGCAGTATTTT. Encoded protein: CASSLSTDTQYF.

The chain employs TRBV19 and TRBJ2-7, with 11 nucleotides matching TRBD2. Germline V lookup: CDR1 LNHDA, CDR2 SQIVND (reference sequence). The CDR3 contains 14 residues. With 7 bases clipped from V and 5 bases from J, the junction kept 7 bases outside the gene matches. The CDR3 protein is CASKVLAGEDEQYF. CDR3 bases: TGTGCCAGTAAGGTACTAGCGGGGGAGGACGAGCAGTACTTC.

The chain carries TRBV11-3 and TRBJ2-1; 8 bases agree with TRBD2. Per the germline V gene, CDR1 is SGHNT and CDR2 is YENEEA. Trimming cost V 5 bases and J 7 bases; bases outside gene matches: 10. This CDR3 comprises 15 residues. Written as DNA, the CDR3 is TGTGCCAGCAGCCTTGGGACTAGTGAATGGAATGAGCAGTTCTTC. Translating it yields CASSLGTSEWNEQFF.

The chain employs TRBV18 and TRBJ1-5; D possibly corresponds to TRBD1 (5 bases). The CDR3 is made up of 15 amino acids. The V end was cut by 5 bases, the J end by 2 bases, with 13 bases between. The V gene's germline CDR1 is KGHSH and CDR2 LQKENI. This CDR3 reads CASSSVIQGNQPQHF. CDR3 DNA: TGTGCCAGCTCATCCGTTATACAGGGCAATCAGCCCCAGCATTTT.

The CDR3 protein is CASSPGIQSETQYF. In DNA, the CDR3 is TGTGCCAGCAGCCCAGGTATCCAGAGCGAGACCCAGTACTTC. The V and J genes are TRBV7-2 and TRBJ2-5; D call uncertain. The V gene lost 5 bases and the J gene lost 5 bases, with 15 bases spanning the gap. There are 14 residues in the CDR3. Germline V gene sequence: CDR1 SGHTA, CDR2 FQGNSA.

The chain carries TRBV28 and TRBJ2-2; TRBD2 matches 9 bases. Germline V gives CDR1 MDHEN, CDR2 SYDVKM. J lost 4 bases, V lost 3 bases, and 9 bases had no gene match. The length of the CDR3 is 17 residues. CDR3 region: CASSLIMLAGPTGELFF. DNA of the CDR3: TGTGCCAGCAGTTTGATTATGCTAGCGGGACCCACCGGGGAGCTGTTTTTT. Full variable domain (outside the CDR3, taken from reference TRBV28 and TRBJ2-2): DVKVTQSSRYLVKRTGEKVFLECVQDMDHENMFWYRQDPGLGLRLIYFSYDVKMKEKGDIPEGYSVSREKKERFSLILESASTNQTSMYLCASSLIMLAGPTGELFFGEGSRLTVL.

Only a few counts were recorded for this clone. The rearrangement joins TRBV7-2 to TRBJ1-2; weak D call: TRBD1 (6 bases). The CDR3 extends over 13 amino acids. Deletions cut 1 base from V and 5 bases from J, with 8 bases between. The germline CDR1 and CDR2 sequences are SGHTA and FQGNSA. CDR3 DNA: TGTGCCAGCAGCTTAGGGACAGCTTATGGCTACACCTTC. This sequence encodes CASSLGTAYGYTF.

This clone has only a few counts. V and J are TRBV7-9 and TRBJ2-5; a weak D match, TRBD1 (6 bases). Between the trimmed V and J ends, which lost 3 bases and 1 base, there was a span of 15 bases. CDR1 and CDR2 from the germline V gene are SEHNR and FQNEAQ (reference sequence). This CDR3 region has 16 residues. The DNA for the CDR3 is TGTGCCAGCAGCTTCCCCAAGGGACAAAGCCAAGAGACCCAGTACTTC. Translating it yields CASSFPKGQSQETQYF.

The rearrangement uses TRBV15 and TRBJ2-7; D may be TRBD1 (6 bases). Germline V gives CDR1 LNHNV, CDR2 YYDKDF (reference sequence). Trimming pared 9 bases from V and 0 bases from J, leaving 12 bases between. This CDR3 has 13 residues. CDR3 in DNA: TGTGCCACAGGGGACACAAACTCCTACGAGCAGTACTTC. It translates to CATGDTNSYEQYF.

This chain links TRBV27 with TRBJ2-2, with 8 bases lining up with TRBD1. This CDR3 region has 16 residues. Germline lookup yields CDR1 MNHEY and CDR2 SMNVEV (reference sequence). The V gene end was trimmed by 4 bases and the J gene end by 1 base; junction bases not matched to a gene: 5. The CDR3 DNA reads TGTGCCAGCAGTTGGACAGGGCGAAAGAACACCGGGGAGCTGTTTTTT. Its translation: CASSWTGRKNTGELFF.

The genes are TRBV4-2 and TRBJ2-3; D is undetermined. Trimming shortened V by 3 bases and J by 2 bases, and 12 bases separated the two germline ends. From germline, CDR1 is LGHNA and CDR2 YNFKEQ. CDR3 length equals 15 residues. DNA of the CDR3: TGTGCCAGCAGCCACTACCTAGAGGCCACAGATACGCAGTATTTT. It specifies CASSHYLEATDTQYF.

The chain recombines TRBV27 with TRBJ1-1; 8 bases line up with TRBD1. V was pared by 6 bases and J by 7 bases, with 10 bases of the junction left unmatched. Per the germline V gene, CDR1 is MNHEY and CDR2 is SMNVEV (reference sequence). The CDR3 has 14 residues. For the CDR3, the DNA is TGTGCCAGCAGATTCCGGGACAGGAACCTTGAAGCTTTCTTT. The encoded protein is CASRFRDRNLEAFF.

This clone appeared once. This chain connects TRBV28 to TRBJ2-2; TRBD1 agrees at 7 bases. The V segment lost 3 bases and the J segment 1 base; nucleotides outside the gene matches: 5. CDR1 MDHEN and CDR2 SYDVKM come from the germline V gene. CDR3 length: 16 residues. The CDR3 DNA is TGTGCCAGCAGTTTCCGACAGGGTGGGAACACCGGGGAGCTGTTTTTT. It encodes CASSFRQGGNTGELFF.

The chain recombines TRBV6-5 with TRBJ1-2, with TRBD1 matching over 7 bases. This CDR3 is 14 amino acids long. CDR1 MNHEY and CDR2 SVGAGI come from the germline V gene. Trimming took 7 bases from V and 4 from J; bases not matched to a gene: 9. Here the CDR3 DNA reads TGTGCCAGCACCCGGGACAGCCTTTCCTATGGCTACACCTTC. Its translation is CASTRDSLSYGYTF.

The CDR3: CASSMFQGATEAFF. The CDR3 bases are TGCGCCAGCAGCATGTTTCAGGGGGCTACTGAAGCTTTCTTT. The rearrangement joins TRBV5-1 to TRBJ1-1; TRBD1 matches at 8 bases. The CDR3 consists of 14 residues. The ends lost 4 bases at V and 5 bases at J; junction bases unmatched: 7. From germline, CDR1 is SGHRS and CDR2 YFSETQ.

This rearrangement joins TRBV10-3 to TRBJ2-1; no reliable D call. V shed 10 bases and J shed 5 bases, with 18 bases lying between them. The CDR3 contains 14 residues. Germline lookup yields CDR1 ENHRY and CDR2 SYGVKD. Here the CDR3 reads CATVESLVHNEQFF. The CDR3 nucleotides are TGTGCCACCGTCGAGTCACTCGTCCACAATGAGCAGTTCTTC.

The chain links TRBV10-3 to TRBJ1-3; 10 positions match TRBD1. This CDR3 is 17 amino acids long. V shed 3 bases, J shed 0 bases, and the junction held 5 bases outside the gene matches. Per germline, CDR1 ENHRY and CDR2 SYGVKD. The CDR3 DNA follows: TGTGCCATCAGTGAACCGGGACAGGGGAGCTCTGGAAACACCATATATTTT. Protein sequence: CAISEPGQGSSGNTIYF.